Below are 15 T cell receptor beta chains sequenced from a single sample in a study of cytomegalovirus exposure and HLA in healthy donors. Vbeta (60) and Jbeta (13) primers were used in the PCR. Sequenced by immunoSEQ multiplex PCR; TCRdb stores in-frame clones only, minus some. The top ten hold about 2% of the sample, which has some 110,000 clones, approximately 58% seen once. The sample was PBMCs. These receptors all stem from a woman in her twenties or thirties in good health and CMV-seronegative.

The chain links TRBV4-1 to TRBJ1-5; a weak D match, TRBD1 (6 bases). V lost 5 bases to trimming and J lost 7 bases, with 21 bases between them. The CDR3 extends over 16 amino acids. In germline, CDR1 is MGHRA, CDR2 YSYEKL. This CDR3 is CASSTNYRQAGQPQHF. Here the CDR3 DNA reads TGCGCCAGCAGCACTAACTACCGACAGGCGGGCCAGCCCCAGCATTTT.

This clone was recorded a few times. The genes are TRBV6-5 and TRBJ2-7, with TRBD2 matching 7 bases. The CDR3 has 14 residues. Germline CDR1 and CDR2: MNHEY and SVGAGI. V lost 2 bases, J lost 2 bases, and 3 bases stayed unmatched. The CDR3 here is CASSYGGRAYEQYF. For the CDR3, the DNA is TGTGCCAGCAGTTACGGCGGGAGAGCCTACGAGCAGTACTTC.

This clone was picked up a small number of times. The chain is built from TRBV28 and TRBJ2-3; TRBD2 matches at 9 bases. Germline trimming cut 8 bases from V and 2 bases from J; bases unmatched to any gene: 11. CDR3 size: 16 residues. Germline V gene data show CDR1 as MDHEN and CDR2 as SYDVKM. CDR3 DNA: TGTGCCAGCCTTAAAGACAGCGGGAGGACCACAGATACGCAGTATTTT. Translation: CASLKDSGRTTDTQYF.

As regards this clone: Additional DNA sequences in this sample encode the identical CDR3. The DNA for the CDR3 is TGTGCCAGCAGCCTCACAGGTTACGAGCAGTACTTC. It translates to CASSLTGYEQYF. V and J are TRBV28 and TRBJ2-7; D might be TRBD1 (5 bases). The CDR3 totals 12 residues. Germline loops: CDR1 MDHEN, CDR2 SYDVKM. V was trimmed by 6 bases and J by 4 bases, leaving 10 bases between them.

The chain couples TRBV14 to TRBJ1-4; unclear D gene. V lost 0 bases to trimming and J lost 8 bases, with 13 bases between them. Looked up from germline, CDR1 is SGHDN and CDR2 is FVKESK. This CDR3 region has 15 residues. This chain's CDR3 is CASSQDHAEREKLFF. In DNA form, the CDR3 reads TGTGCCAGCAGCCAAGATCATGCGGAGAGAGAAAAACTGTTTTTT.

The rearrangement joins TRBV9 to TRBJ1-6, with a possible D match to TRBD1 (5 bases). Germline V gives CDR1 SGDLS, CDR2 YYNGEE. V shed 4 bases and J shed 7 bases, with 12 bases lying between them. This CDR3 spans 14 amino acids. CDR3: CASSTDSRNSPLHF. CDR3 in DNA: TGTGCCAGCAGCACCGACAGCCGCAATTCACCCCTCCACTTT.

The CDR3 reads CASSLRTPHFAEQYF. The CDR3 bases are TGTGCCAGCAGCCTACGGACTCCCCATTTTGCCGAGCAGTACTTC. V and J are TRBV28 and TRBJ2-7, with D perhaps matching TRBD2 (5 bases). V was pared by 6 bases and J by 6 bases, with 21 bases between. This CDR3 region has 15 residues. In germline, CDR1 is MDHEN, CDR2 SYDVKM. Filled out from reference TRBV28 and TRBJ2-7, the complete variable domain reads DVKVTQSSRYLVKRTGEKVFLECVQDMDHENMFWYRQDPGLGLRLIYFSYDVKMKEKGDIPEGYSVSREKKERFSLILESASTNQTSMYLCASSLRTPHFAEQYFGPGTRLTVT.

The rearrangement joins TRBV14 to TRBJ2-7; maybe TRBD2 (7 bases). V lost 1 base, J lost 2 bases, and 21 bases lay in between. Looked up from germline, CDR1 is SGHDN and CDR2 is FVKESK. The CDR3 loop spans 18 amino acids. DNA of the CDR3: TGTGCCAGCAGCCAAGCGGGGGGCTGGGGGGCCTTAACCTACGAGCAGTACTTC. Its protein product is CASSQAGGWGALTYEQYF.

The chain combines TRBV19 with TRBJ1-5; D is perhaps TRBD1 (5 bases). Germline V gives CDR1 LNHDA, CDR2 SQIVND (reference sequence). The CDR3 has 13 residues. Trimming took off 4 bases at V and 8 bases at J, with 12 bases between the two ends. The CDR3 region is CASSKEGAKPQHF. The CDR3 DNA is TGTGCCAGTAGTAAGGAAGGGGCTAAGCCCCAGCATTTT.

This clone showed up just once. The V call is TRBV30, the J call TRBJ1-1, with D possibly being TRBD1 (5 bases). CDR1 GTSNPN and CDR2 SVGIG come from the germline V gene (reference sequence). The V end was cut by 8 bases, the J end by 4 bases, with 20 bases between. The length of the CDR3 is 14 residues. CDR3 sequence reads: CAQKLGDGVTEAFF. CDR3 coding DNA: TGTGCCCAGAAGTTAGGGGATGGAGTCACTGAAGCTTTCTTT.

V usage is TRBV7-2 and J usage is TRBJ2-7, with D unclear. The CDR3 covers 12 residues. Per germline, CDR1 SGHTA and CDR2 FQGNSA. V gave up 6 bases and J gave up 2 bases, with 8 bases separating them. The CDR3 reads CASSPNTYEQYF. The DNA of the CDR3 is TGTGCCAGCAGTCCTAATACCTACGAGCAGTACTTC.

The chain carries TRBV27 and TRBJ2-2, with TRBD2 identical over 13 bases. CDR1 and CDR2 from the germline V gene are MNHEY and SMNVEV (reference sequence). The J segment lost 7 bases and the V segment lost 5 bases, leaving 13 bases of the junction unmatched. CDR3 length equals 18 residues. CDR3 DNA: TGTGCCAGCAGTCCCGGTACTAGCGGGAGGGCTAGGGGCGGGGAGCTGTTTTTT. Its translation is CASSPGTSGRARGGELFF.

The J gene is TRBJ2-2, the V gene TRBV27; D is possibly TRBD1 (6 bases). This CDR3 spans 13 amino acids. Trimming shortened V by 8 bases and J by 7 bases, and 14 bases separated the two germline ends. Germline CDR1 reads MNHEY; CDR2 reads SMNVEV (reference sequence). This chain's CDR3 is CASQRQGNGELFF. In DNA, the CDR3 is TGTGCCAGCCAACGCCAGGGGAACGGGGAGCTGTTTTTT.

The chain joins TRBV6-1 to TRBJ2-1; tentative D call: TRBD1 (6 bases). Germline V gene lookup returns CDR1 MNHNS and CDR2 SASEGT. This CDR3 spans 12 amino acids. V lost 4 bases to trimming and J lost 11 bases, with 12 bases between them. The CDR3 loop reads CASSGDMTKQFF. The CDR3 region has the DNA TGTGCCAGCAGTGGGGACATGACTAAGCAGTTCTTC.

The rearrangement uses TRBV6-1 and TRBJ2-7, with TRBD1 matching over 8 bases. The CDR3 is 14 residues long. Germline CDR1 MNHNS, CDR2 SASEGT. V shed 5 bases, J shed 2 bases, and the junction held 5 bases outside the gene matches. CDR3 sequence reads: CASSPGTGPYEQYF. In nucleotides, the CDR3 is TGTGCCAGCAGTCCCGGGACAGGCCCCTACGAGCAGTACTTC.